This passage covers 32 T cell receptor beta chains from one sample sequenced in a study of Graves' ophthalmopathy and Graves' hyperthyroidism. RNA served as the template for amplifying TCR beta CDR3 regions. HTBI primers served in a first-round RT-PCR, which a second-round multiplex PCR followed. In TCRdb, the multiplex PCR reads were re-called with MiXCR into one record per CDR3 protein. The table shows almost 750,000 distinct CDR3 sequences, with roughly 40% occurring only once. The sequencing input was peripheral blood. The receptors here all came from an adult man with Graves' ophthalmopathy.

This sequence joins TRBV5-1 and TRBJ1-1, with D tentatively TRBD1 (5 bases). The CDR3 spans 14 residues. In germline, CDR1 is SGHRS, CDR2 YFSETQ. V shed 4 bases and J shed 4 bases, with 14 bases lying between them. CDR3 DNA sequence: TGCGCCAGCAGCCAAGAACCGGGGGGCACTGAAGCTTTCTTT. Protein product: CASSQEPGGTEAFF.

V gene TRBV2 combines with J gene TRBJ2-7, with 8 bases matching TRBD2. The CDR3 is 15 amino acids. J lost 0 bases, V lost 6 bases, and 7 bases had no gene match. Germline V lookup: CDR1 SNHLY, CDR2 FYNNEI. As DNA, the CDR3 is TGTGCCAGCAGCCCGGGGGGGGATGGCTCCTACGAGCAGTACTTC. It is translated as CASSPGGDGSYEQYF.

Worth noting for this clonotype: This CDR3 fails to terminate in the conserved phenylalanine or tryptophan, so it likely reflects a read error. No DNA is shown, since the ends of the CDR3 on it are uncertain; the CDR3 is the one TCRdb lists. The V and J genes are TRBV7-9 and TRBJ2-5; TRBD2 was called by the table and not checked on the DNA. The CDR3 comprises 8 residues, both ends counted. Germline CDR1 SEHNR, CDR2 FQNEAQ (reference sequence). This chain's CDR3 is CASSSVAG.

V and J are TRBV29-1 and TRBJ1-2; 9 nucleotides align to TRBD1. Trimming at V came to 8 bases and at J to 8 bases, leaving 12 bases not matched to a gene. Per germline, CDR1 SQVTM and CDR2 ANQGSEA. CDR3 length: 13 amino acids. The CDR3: CSQPGQGHKGYTF. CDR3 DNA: TGCAGCCAGCCGGGACAGGGCCATAAAGGCTACACCTTC. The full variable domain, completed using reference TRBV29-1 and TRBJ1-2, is SAVISQKPSRDICQRGTSLTIQCQVDSQVTMMFWYRQQPGQSLTLIATANQGSEATYESGFVIDKFPISRPNLTFSTLTVSNMSPEDSSIYLCSQPGQGHKGYTFGSGTRLTVV.

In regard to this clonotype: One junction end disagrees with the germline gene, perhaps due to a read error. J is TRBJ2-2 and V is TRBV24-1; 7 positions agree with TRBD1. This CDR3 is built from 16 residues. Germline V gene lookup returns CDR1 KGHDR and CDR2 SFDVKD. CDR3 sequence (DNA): TGTGCCAGCAGTTACTCGGACAGGACAAACGCCGGGGAGCTGTTTTTT. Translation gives CASSYSDRTNAGELFF.

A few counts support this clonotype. The DNA of the CDR3 is TGTGCCAGCAGCGTCAGAGGAGATGGAGAGCAGTACTTC. The encoded protein is CASSVRGDGEQYF. V gene TRBV9 combines with J gene TRBJ2-7; D not certain. V lost 2 bases and J lost 7, with 13 bases in between. In germline, CDR1 is SGDLS, CDR2 YYNGEE. This CDR3 spans 13 amino acids.

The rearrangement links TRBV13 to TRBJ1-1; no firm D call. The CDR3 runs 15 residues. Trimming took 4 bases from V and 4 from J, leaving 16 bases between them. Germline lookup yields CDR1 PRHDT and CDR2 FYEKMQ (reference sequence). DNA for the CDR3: TGTGCCAGCAGCTCCCGAAGGTACAAGATCACTGAAGCTTTCTTT. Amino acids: CASSSRRYKITEAFF.

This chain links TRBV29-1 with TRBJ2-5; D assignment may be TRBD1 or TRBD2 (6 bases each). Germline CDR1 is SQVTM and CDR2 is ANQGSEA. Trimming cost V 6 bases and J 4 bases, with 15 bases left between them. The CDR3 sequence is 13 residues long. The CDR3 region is CSVPLQGGETQYF. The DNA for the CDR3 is TGCAGCGTCCCGTTACAGGGAGGAGAGACCCAGTACTTC.

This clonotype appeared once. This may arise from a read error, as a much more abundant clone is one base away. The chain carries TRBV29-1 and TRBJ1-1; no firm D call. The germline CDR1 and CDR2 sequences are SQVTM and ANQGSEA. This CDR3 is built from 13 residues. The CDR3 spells CSVKKSVNTGAFF. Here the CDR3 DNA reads TGCAGCGTTAAGAAATCAGTGAACACTGGAGCTTTCTTT.

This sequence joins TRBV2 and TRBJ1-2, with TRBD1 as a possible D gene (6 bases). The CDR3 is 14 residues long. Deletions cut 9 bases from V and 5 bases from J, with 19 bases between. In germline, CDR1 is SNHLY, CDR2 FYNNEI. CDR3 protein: CASTRQGFGYGYTF. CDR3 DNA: TGTGCCAGTACTCGTCAGGGGTTTGGGTATGGCTACACCTTC.

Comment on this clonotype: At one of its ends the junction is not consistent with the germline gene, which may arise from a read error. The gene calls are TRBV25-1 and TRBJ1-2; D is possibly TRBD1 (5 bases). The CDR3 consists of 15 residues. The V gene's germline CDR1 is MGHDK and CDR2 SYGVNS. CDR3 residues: CASSPQGQARYGYAF. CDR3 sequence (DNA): TGTGCCAGCTCACCCCAGGGCCAGGCTCGCTATGGCTACGCCTTC.

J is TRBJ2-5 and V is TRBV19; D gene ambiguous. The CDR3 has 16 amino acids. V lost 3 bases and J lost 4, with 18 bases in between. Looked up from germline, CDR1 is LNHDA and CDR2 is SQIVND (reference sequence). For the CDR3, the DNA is TGTGCCAGTAGTATTTCTGTTTTTAGGCCAGGAGAGACCCAGTACTTC. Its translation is CASSISVFRPGETQYF.

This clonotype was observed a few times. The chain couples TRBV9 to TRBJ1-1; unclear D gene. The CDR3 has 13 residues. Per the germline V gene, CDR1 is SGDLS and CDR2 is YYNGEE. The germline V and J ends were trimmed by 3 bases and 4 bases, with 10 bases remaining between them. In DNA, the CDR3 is TGTGCCAGCAGCGGAACAATCTCCACTGAAGCTTTCTTT. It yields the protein CASSGTISTEAFF.

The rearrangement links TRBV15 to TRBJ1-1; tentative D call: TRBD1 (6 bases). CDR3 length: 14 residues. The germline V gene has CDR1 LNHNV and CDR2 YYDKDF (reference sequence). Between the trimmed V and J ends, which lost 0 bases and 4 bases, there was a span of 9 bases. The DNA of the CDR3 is TGTGCCACCAGCAGAGATGTGGACAGCACTGAAGCTTTCTTT. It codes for CATSRDVDSTEAFF.

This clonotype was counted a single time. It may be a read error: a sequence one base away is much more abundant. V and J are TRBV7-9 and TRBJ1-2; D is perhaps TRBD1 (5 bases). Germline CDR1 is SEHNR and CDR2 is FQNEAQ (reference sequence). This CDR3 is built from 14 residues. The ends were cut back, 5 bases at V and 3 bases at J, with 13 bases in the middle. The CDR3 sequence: CASSGRGLDYGYTF. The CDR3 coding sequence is TGTGCCAGCAGCGGACGGGGACTGGACTATGGCTACACCTTC.

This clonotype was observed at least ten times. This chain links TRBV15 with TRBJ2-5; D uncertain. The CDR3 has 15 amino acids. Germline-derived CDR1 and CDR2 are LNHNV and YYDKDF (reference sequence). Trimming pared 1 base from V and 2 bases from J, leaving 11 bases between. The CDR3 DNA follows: TGTGCCACCAGCAGAGGAAGGGATCCACAAGAGACCCAGTACTTC. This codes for CATSRGRDPQETQYF.

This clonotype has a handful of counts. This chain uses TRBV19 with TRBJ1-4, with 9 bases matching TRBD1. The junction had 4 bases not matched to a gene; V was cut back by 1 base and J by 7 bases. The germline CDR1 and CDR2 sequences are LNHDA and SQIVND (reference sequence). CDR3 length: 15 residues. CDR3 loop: CASSIGTGGLEKLFF. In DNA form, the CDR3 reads TGTGCCAGTAGTATAGGAACAGGGGGCCTTGAAAAACTGTTTTTT. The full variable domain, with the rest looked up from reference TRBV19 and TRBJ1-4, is DGGITQSPKYLFRKEGQNVTLSCEQNLNHDAMYWYRQDPGQGLRLIYYSQIVNDFQKGDIAEGYSVSREKKESFPLTVTSAQKNPTAFYLCASSIGTGGLEKLFFGSGTQLSVL.

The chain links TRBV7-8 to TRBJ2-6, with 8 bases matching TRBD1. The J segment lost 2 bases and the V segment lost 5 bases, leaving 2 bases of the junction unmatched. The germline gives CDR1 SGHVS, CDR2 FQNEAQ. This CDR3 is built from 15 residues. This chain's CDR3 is CASSAGGAGANVLTF. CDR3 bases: TGTGCCAGCAGCGCAGGGGGCGCTGGGGCCAACGTCCTGACTTTC.

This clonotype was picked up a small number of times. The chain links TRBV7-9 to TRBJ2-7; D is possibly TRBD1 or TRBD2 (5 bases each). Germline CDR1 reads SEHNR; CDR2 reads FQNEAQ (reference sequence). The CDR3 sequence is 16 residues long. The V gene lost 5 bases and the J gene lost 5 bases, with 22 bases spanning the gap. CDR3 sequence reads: CASSPDGMNGGDEQYF. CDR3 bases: TGTGCCAGCAGCCCCGATGGGATGAATGGGGGAGACGAGCAGTACTTC. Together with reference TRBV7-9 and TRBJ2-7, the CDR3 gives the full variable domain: DTGVSQNPRHKITKRGQNVTFRCDPISEHNRLYWYRQTLGQGPEFLTYFQNEAQLEKSRLLSDRFSAERPKGSFSTLEIQRTEQGDSAMYLCASSPDGMNGGDEQYFGPGTRLTVT.

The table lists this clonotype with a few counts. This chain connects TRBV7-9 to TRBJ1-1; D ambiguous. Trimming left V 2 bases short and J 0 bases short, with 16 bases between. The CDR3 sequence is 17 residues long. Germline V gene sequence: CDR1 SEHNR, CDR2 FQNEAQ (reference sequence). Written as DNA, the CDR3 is TGTGCCAGCAGCTTAAGGTTTGAGGCTTCCATGAACACTGAAGCTTTCTTT. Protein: CASSLRFEASMNTEAFF.

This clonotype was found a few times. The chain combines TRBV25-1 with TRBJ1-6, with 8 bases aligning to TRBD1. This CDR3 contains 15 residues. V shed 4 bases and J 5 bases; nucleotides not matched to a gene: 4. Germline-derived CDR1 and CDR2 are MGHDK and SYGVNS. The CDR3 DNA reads TGTGCCAGCAGTGTACCGGGACAGGATAATTCACCCCTCCACTTT. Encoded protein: CASSVPGQDNSPLHF.

CDR3: CASSYSGGRAEAFF. The CDR3 DNA follows: TGTGCCAGCAGTTACTCAGGGGGCCGGGCTGAAGCTTTCTTT. The chain carries TRBV6-5 and TRBJ1-1, with 7 bases aligning to TRBD1. The junction had 4 bases not matched to a gene; V was cut back by 0 bases and J by 6 bases. Germline CDR1 and CDR2: MNHEY and SVGAGI. CDR3 length: 14 amino acids.

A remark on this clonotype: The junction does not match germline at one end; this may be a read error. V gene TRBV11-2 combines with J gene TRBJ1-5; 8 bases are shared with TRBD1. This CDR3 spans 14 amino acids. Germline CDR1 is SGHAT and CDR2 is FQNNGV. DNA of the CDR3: TGCGCCAGCAGCCAAAAGCCAGGGGGCCAGCCCCAGCATTTT. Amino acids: CASSQKPGGQPQHF.

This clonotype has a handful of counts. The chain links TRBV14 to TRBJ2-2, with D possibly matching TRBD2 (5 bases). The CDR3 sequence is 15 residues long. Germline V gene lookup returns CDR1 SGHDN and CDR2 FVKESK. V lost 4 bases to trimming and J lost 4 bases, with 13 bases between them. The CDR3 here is CASSPSRGPTGELFF. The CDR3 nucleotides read TGTGCCAGCAGCCCCTCCCGAGGGCCCACCGGGGAGCTGTTTTTT. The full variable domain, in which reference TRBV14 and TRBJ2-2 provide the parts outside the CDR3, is EAGVTQFPSHSVIEKGQTVTLRCDPISGHDNLYWYRRVMGKEIKFLLHFVKESKQDESGMPNNRFLAERTGGTYSTLKVQPAELEDSGVYFCASSPSRGPTGELFFGEGSRLTVL.

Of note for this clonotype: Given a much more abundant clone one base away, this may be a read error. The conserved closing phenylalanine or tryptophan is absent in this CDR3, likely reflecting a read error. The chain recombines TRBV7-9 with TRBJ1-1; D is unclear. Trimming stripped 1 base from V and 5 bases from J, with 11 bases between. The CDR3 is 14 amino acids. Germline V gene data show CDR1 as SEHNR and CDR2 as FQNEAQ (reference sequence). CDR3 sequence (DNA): TGTGCCAGCAGCTTAGAACGTGGGAGTACTGAAGCTTTCCTT. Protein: CASSLERGSTEAFL.

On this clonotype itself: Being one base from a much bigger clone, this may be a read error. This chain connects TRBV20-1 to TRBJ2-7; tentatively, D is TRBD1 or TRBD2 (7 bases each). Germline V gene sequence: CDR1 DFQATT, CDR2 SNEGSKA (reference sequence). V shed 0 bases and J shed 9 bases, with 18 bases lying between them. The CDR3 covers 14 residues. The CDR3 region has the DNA TGCAGTGCTAGAGACCCACAGGGGAGGGACGGGCAGTACTTC. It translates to CSARDPQGRDGQYF.

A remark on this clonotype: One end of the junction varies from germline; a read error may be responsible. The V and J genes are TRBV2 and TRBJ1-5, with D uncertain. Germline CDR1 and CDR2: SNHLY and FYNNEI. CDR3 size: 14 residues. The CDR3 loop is CAGSLGGSNQPQHF. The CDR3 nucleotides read TGTGCCGGCAGTTTGGGCGGTAGCAATCAGCCCCAGCATTTT.

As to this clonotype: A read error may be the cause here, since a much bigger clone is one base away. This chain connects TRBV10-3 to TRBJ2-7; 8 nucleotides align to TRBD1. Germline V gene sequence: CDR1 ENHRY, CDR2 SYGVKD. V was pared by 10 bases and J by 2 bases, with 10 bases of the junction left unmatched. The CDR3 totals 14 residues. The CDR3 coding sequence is TGTGCCAGCAGAGAATCGGGACAGGCCTACGAGCAGTACTTC. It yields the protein CASRESGQAYEQYF.

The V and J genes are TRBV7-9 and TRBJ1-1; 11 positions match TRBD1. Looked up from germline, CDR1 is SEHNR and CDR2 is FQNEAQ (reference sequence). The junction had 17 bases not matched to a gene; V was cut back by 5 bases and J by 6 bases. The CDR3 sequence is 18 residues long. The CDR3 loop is CASSPWTGGYPVNAEAFF. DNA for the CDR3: TGTGCCAGCAGCCCCTGGACAGGGGGCTACCCAGTTAACGCTGAAGCTTTCTTT.

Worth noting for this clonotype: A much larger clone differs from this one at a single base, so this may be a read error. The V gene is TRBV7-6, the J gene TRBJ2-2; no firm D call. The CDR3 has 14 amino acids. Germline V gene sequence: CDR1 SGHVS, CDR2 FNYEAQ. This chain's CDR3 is CAGSRVALTGELFF. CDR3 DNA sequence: TGTGCCGGCAGCCGTGTAGCTCTCACCGGGGAGCTGTTTTTT.

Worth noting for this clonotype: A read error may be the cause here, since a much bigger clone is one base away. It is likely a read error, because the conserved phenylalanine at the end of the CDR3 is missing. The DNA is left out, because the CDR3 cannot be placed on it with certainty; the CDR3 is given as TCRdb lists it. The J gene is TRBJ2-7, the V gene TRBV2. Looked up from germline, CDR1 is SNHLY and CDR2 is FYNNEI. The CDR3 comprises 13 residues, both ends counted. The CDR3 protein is CASRAIRRSLAQG.

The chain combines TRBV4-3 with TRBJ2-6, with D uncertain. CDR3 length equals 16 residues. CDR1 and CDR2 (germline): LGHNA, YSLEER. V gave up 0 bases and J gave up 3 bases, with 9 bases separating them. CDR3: CASSQEPGGGANVLTF. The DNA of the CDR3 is TGCGCCAGCAGCCAAGAACCGGGCGGTGGGGCCAACGTCCTGACTTTC.